Below are 2 T cell receptor beta chains sequenced from a single sample in a study of breast tumors, draining lymph nodes, adjacent tissues (TCRdb year 2016). Libraries came from multiplex PCR. The sequencer was an Illumina HiSeq 2000. The raw public data were reprocessed by TCRdb itself: fastp quality trimming at Q25, MiXCR clonotype calling, in-frame beta chains only. Each record represents a unique CDR3 protein, reported with the most common genes and DNA among its rows. Across this sample there are some 150,000 distinct CDR3 sequences, with about 20% seen only once. The ten largest clonotypes hold roughly 2.7% of the sample. Lymph node samples were obtained from the axillary draining lymph nodes of breast cancer patients. Sample: axillary lymph node tissue. Receptor source: a female donor with breast cancer. Some clones in this sample may be carry-over from other donors' samples.

This clonotype was recorded many times. The chain combines TRBV7-9 with TRBJ2-1, with TRBD2 matching 11 bases. This CDR3 comprises 16 residues. The germline V gene encodes CDR1 SEHNR and CDR2 FQNEAQ (reference sequence). The trim removed 6 bases at V and 4 bases at J, leaving 8 bases unmatched. The CDR3 loop is CASRLSGRAAYNEQFF. The CDR3 DNA follows: TGTGCCAGCAGACTTAGCGGGAGGGCGGCTTACAATGAGCAGTTCTTC.

This rearrangement joins TRBV2 to TRBJ1-1, with 7 bases matching TRBD1. J lost 2 bases, V lost 6 bases, and 6 bases had no gene match. Germline-derived CDR1 and CDR2 are SNHLY and FYNNEI. CDR3 length: 14 residues. The CDR3 nucleotides are TGTGCCAGCAGGCGCCGACAGGGTAACACTGAAGCTTTCTTT. The encoded protein is CASRRRQGNTEAFF.